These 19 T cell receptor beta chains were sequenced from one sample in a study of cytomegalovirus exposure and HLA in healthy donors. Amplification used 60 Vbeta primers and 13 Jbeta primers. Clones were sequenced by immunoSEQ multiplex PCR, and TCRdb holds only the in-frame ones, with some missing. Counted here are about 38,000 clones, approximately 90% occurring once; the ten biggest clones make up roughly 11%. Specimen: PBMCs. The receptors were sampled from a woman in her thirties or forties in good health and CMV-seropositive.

CDR3 DNA sequence: TGCGCCAGCAGCCTCGGACAGCTCTCTGGAAACACCATATATTTT. Amino acid sequence: CASSLGQLSGNTIYF. The J gene is TRBJ1-3, the V gene TRBV4-1; D might be TRBD1 (6 bases). The CDR3 is 15 amino acids. CDR1 is MGHRA and CDR2 is YSYEKL in the germline V gene. The germline V and J ends were trimmed by 4 bases and 0 bases, with 10 bases remaining between them.

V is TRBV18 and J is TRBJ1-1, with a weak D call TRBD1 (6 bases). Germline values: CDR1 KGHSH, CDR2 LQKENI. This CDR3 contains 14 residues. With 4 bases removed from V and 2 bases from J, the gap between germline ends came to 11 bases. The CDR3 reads CASSRQQGNTEAFF. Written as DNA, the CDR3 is TGTGCCAGCTCACGGCAACAGGGAAACACTGAAGCTTTCTTT.

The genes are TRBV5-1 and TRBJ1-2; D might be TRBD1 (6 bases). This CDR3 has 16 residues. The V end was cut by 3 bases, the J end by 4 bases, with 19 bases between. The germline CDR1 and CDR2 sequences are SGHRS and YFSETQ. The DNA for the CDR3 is TGCGCCAGCAGCTCGCGGGGGGGGGCTTCCTCCTATGGCTACACCTTC. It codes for CASSSRGGASSYGYTF.

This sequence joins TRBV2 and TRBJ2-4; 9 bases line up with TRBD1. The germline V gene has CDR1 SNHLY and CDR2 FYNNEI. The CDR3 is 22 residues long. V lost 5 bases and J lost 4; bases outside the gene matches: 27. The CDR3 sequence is CASSKPSPDRGASLGPKNIQYF. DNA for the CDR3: TGTGCCAGCAGTAAACCCTCACCGGACAGGGGAGCTAGTTTGGGCCCTAAAAACATTCAGTACTTC.

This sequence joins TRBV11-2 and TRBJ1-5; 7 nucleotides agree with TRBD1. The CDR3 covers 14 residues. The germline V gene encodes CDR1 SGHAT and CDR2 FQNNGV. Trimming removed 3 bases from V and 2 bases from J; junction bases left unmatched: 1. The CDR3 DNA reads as TGTGCCAGCAGCTTGCAGGGGGGCAATCAGCCCCAGCATTTT. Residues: CASSLQGGNQPQHF.

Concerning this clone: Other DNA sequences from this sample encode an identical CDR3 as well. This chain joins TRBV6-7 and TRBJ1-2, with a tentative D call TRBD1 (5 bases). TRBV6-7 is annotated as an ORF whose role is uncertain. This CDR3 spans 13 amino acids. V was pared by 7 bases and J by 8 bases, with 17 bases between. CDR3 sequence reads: CASIPTGPEGYTF. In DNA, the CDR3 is TGTGCCAGCATTCCCACAGGTCCTGAGGGCTACACCTTC.

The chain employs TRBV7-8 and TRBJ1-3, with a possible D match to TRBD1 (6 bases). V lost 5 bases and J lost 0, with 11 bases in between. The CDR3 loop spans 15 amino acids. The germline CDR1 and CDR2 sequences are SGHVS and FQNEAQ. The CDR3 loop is CASSRSGVSGNTIYF. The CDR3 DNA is TGTGCCAGCAGCCGTTCAGGGGTCTCTGGAAACACCATATATTTT.

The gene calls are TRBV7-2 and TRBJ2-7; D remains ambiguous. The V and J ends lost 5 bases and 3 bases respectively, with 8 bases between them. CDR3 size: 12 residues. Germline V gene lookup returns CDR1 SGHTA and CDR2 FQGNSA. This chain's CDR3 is CASSPSFYEQYF. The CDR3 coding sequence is TGTGCCAGCAGCCCGAGCTTCTACGAGCAGTACTTC.

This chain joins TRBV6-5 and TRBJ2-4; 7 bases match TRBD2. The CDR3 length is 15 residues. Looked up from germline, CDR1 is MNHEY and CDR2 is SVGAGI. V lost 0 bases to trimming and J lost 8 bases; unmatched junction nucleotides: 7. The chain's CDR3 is CASSYSAGRGDIQYF. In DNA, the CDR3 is TGTGCCAGCAGTTACTCGGCGGGGAGGGGAGACATTCAGTACTTC.

CDR3 protein: CSVGRRAFF. The DNA for the CDR3 is TGCAGCGTCGGGAGGCGAGCTTTCTTT. The chain links TRBV20-1 to TRBJ1-1; D unclear. CDR1 DFQATT and CDR2 SNEGSKA come from the germline V gene (reference sequence). The CDR3 extends over 9 amino acids.

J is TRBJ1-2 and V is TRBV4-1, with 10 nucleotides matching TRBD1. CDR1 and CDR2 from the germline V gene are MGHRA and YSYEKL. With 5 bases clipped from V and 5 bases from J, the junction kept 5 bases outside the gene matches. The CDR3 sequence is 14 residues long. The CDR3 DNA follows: TGCGCCAGCAGCTCCGGGACAGGGGAATATGGCTACACCTTC. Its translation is CASSSGTGEYGYTF.

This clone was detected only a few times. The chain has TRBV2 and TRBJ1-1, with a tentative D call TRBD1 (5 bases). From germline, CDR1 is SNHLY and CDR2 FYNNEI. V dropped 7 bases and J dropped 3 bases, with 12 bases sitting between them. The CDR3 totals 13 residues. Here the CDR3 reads CASILGGDTEAFF. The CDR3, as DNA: TGTGCCAGCATCCTTGGGGGGGACACTGAAGCTTTCTTT. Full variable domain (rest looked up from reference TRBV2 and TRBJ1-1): EPEVTQTPSHQVTQMGQEVILRCVPISNHLYFYWYRQILGQKVEFLVSFYNNEISEKSEIFDDQFSVERPDGSNFTLKIRSTKLEDSAMYFCASILGGDTEAFFGQGTRLTVV.

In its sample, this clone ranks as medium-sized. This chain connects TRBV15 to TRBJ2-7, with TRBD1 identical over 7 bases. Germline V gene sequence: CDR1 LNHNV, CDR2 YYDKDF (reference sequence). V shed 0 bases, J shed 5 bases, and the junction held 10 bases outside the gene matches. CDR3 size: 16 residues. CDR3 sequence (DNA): TGTGCCACCAGCAGAGAAACCCAGGACAGGCCCAACGAGCAGTACTTC. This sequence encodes CATSRETQDRPNEQYF. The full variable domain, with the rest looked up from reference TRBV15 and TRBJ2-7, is DAMVIQNPRYQVTQFGKPVTLSCSQTLNHNVMYWYQQKSSQAPKLLFHYYDKDFNNEADTPDNFQSRRPNTSFCFLDIRSPGLGDTAMYLCATSRETQDRPNEQYFGPGTRLTVT.

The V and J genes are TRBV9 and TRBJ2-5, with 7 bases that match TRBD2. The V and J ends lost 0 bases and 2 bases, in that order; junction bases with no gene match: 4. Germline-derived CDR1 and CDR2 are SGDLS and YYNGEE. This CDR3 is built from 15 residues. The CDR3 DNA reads TGTGCCAGCAGCGTAGGGGGGGGGAAGCAAGAGACCCAGTACTTC. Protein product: CASSVGGGKQETQYF.

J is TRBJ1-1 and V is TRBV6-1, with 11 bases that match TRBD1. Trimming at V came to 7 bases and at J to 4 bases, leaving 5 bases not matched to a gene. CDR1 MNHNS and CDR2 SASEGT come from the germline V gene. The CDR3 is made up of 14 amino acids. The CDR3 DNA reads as TGTGCCAGCACCGGGGGGACAGGGGGCACTGAAGCTTTCTTT. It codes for CASTGGTGGTEAFF.

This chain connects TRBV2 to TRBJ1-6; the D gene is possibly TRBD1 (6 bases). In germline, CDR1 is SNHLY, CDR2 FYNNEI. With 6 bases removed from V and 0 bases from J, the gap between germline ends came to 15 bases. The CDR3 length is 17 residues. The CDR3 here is CASRVDRTSSYNSPLHF. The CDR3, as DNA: TGTGCCAGCAGGGTTGACAGGACGAGCTCCTATAATTCACCCCTCCACTTT.

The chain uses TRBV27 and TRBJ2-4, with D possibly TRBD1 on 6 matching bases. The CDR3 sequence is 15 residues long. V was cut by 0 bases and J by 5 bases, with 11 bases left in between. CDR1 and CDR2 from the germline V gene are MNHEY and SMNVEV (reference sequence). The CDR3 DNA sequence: TGTGCCAGCAGTTTATCGTGGGCAGGGGAAAACATTCAGTACTTC. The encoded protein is CASSLSWAGENIQYF.

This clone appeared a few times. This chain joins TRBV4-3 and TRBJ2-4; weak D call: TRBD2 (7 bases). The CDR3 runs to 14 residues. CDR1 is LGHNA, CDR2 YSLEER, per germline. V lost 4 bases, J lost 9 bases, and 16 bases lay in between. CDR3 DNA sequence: TGCGCCAGCAGCCCCTCCTGGGAGGGGGGCATTCAGTACTTC. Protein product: CASSPSWEGGIQYF.

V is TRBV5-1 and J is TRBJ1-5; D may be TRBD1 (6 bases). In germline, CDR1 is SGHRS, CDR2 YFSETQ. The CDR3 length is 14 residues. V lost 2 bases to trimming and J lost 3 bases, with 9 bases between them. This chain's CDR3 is CASSFGQPNQPQHF. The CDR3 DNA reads TGCGCCAGCAGCTTTGGACAGCCCAATCAGCCCCAGCATTTT.